This TCR beta chain was recovered during a study of vaccination and CD4 T cells after COVID-19. Sequencing of the DNA from cultured CD4+ T cells was carried out with the Oncomine TCR Beta short-read assay. MiXCR, applied by TCRdb to the PCR reads, yields one record per CDR3 protein. The data contain tens of thousands of distinct CDR3 sequences, less than 50% of them singletons. This clonotype turned up a few times. Its antigen is as yet unknown. This sample's treatment: approximately 11-day PBMC culture with coronavirus spike peptide pools or control peptides (ViraFEST assay). ViraFEST relied on peptide pools to expand antigen-specific T cells; the TCRs were sequenced afterward. This CDR3 region has 14 residues. V was clipped by 6 bases and J by 4 bases; unmatched bases: 4. Germline V lookup: CDR1 MNHNS, CDR2 SASEGT.

The V call is TRBV6-1, the J call TRBJ2-1; 9 positions match TRBD2. The receptor was derived from a human donor who had recovered from COVID-19. Sample: CD4+ T cells from blood, cultured in vitro. CDR3 sequence: CASRKREAYNEQFF. The CDR3 DNA is TGTGCCAGCAGAAAGCGGGAGGCGTACAATGAGCAGTTCTTC.